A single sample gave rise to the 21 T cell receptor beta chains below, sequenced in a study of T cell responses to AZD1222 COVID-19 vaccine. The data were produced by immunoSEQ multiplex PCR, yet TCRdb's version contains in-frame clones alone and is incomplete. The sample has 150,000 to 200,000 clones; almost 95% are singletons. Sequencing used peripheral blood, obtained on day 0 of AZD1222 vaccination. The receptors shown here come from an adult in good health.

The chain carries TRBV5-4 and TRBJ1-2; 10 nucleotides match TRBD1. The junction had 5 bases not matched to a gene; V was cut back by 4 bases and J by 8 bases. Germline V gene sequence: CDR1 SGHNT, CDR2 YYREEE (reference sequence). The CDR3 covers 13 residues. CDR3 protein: CASSRQGAGGYTF. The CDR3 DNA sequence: TGTGCCAGCAGCAGACAGGGGGCAGGAGGCTACACCTTC. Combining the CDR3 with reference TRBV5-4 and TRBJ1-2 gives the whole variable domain ETGVTQSPTHLIKTRGQQVTLRCSSQSGHNTVSWYQQALGQGPQFIFQYYREEENGRGNFPPRFSGLQFPNYSSELNVNALELDDSALYLCASSRQGAGGYTFGSGTRLTVV.

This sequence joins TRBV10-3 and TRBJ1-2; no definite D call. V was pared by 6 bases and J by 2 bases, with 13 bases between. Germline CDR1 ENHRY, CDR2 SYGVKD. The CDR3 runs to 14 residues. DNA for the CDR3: TGTGCCATCAGCGGGGAAAGGAGCAACTATGGCTACACCTTC. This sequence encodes CAISGERSNYGYTF.

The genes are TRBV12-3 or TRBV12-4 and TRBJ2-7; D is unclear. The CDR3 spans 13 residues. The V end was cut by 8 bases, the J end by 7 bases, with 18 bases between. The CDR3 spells CASDYPSSWEQYV. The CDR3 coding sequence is TGTGCCAGCGATTACCCCTCGTCCTGGGAGCAGTACGTC.

Here the CDR3 reads CASSFGLGGYTF. CDR3 nucleotide sequence: TGTGCCAGCAGTTTCGGGTTAGGAGGCTACACCTTC. The chain combines TRBV2 with TRBJ1-2; no reliable D call. Germline lookup yields CDR1 SNHLY and CDR2 FYNNEI. Deletions cut 5 bases from V and 8 bases from J, with 12 bases between. This CDR3 is 12 amino acids long.

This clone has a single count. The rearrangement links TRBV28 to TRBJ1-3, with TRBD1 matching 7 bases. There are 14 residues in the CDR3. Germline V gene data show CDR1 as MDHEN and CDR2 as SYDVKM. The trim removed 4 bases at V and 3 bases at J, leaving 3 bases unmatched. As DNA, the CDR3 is TGTGCCAGCAGTTCCCACAGGGGTGGAAACACCATATATTTT. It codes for CASSSHRGGNTIYF.

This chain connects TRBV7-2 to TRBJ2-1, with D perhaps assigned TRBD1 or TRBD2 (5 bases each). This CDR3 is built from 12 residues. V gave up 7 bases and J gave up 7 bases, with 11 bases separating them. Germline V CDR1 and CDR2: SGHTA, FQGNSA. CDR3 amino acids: CASILEGNEQFF. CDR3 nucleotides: TGTGCCAGCATCCTCGAGGGGAATGAGCAGTTCTTC.

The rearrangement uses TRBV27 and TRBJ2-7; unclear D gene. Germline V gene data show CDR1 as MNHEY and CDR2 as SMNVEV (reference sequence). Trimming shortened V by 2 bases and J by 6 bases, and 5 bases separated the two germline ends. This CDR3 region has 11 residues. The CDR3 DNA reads TGTGCCAGCAGTTTAGGGGTCGAGCAGTACTTC. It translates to CASSLGVEQYF.

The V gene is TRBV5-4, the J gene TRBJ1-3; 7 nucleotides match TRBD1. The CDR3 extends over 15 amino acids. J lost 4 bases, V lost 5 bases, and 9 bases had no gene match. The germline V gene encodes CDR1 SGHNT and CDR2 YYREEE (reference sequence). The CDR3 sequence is CASRNQGGMGNTIYF. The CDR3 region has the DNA TGTGCCAGCAGGAACCAGGGGGGTATGGGAAACACCATATATTTT.

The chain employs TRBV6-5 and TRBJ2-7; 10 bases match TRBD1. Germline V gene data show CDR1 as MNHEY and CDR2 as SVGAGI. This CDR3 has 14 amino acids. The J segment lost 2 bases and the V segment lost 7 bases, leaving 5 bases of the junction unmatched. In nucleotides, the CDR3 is TGTGCCAGCACCCAAGGACAGGGGGCCTACGAGCAGTACTTC. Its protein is CASTQGQGAYEQYF.

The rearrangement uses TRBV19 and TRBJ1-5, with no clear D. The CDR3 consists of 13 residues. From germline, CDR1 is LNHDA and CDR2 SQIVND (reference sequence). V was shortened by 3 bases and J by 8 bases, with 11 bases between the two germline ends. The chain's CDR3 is CASSIGDQEPQHF. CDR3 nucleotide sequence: TGTGCCAGTAGTATTGGGGATCAGGAGCCCCAGCATTTT.

The CDR3 region has the DNA TGTGCCAGCAGCTTCGGCGGTGCAGGGCGAGAAAAACTGTTTTTT. This gives the protein CASSFGGAGREKLFF. J is TRBJ1-4 and V is TRBV5-5; perhaps TRBD1 as D (5 bases). Germline lookup yields CDR1 SGHKS and CDR2 YYEKEE (reference sequence). The V gene lost 2 bases and the J gene lost 8 bases, with 16 bases spanning the gap. This CDR3 is 15 amino acids long.

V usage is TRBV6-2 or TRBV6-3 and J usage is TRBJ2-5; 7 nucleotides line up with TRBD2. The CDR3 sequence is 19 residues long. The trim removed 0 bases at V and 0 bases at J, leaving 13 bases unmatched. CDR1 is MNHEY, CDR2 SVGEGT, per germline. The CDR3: CASSYSMGFGGTYQETQYF. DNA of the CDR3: TGTGCCAGCAGTTACTCGATGGGCTTCGGGGGGACGTACCAAGAGACCCAGTACTTC.

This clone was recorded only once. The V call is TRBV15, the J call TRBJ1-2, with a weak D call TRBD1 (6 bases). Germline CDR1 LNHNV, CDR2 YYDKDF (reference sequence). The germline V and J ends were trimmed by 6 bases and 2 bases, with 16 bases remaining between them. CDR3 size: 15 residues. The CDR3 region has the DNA TGTGCCACCAGTTCCGGGACAAGTCAGAACTATGGCTACACCTTC. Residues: CATSSGTSQNYGYTF.

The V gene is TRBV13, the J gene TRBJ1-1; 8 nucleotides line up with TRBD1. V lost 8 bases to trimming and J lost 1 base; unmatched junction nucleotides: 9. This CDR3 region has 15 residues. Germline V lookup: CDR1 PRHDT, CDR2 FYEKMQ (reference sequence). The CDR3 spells CASCSQDRGNTEAFF. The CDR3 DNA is TGTGCCAGCTGTTCCCAAGACAGGGGGAACACTGAAGCTTTCTTT.

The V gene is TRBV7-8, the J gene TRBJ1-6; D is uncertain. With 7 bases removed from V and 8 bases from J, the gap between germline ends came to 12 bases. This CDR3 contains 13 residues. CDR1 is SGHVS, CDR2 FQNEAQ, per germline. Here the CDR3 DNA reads TGTGCCAGCACCCGAGTAACTGATTCACCCCTCCACTTT. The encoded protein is CASTRVTDSPLHF.

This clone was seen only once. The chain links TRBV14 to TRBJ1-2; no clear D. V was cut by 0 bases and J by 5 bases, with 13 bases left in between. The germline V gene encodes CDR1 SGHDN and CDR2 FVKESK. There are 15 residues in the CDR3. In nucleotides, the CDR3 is TGTGCCAGCAGCCAAGACAGAAACAGCCCGTATGGCTACACCTTC. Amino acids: CASSQDRNSPYGYTF.

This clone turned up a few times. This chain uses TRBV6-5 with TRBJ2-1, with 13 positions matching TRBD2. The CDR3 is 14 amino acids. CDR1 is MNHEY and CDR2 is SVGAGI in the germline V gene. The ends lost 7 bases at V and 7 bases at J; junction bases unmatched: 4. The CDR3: CASKTSGRANEQFF. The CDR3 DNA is TGTGCCAGCAAAACTAGCGGGAGGGCGAATGAGCAGTTCTTC.

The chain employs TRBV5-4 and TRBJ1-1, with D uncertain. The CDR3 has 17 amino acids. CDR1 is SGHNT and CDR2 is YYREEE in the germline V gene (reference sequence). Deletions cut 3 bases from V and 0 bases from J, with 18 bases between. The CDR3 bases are TGTGCCAGCAGCTCGGCTGACGGGGTGCGCTTGAACACTGAAGCTTTCTTT. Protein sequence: CASSSADGVRLNTEAFF.

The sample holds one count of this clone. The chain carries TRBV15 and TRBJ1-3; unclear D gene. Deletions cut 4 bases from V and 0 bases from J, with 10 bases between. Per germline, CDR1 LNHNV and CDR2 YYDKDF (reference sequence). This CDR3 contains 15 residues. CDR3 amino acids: CATSTDEFSGNTIYF. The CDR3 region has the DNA TGTGCCACCAGCACCGACGAATTCTCTGGAAACACCATATATTTT.

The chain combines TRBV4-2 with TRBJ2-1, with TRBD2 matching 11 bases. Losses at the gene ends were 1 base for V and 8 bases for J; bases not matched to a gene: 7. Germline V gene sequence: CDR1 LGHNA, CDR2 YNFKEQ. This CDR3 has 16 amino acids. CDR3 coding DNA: TGTGCCAGCAGCCAAGGGAATAGCGGGGGGGCCGATGAGCAGTTCTTC. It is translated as CASSQGNSGGADEQFF.

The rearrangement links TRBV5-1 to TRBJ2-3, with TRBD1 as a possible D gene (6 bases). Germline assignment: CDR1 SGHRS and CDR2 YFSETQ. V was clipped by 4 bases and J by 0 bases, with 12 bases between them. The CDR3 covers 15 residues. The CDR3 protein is CASSPPRGSTDTQYF. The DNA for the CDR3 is TGCGCCAGCAGCCCCCCGAGGGGGAGCACAGATACGCAGTATTTT.